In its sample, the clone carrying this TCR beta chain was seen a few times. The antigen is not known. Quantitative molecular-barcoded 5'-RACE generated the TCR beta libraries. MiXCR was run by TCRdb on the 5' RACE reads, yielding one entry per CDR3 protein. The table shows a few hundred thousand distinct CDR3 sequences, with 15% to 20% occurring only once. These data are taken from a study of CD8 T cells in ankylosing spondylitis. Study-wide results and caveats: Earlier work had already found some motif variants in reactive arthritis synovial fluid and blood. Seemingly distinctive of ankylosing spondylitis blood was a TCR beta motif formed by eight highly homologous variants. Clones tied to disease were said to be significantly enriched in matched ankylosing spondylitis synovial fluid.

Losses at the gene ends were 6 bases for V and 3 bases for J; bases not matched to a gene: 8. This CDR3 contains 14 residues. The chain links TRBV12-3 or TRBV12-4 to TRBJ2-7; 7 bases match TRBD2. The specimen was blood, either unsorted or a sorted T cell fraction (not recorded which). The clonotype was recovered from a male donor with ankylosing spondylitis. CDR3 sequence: CASSSRDYYYEQYF. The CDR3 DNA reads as TGTGCCAGCAGCTCCCGGGACTACTACTACGAGCAGTACTTC.